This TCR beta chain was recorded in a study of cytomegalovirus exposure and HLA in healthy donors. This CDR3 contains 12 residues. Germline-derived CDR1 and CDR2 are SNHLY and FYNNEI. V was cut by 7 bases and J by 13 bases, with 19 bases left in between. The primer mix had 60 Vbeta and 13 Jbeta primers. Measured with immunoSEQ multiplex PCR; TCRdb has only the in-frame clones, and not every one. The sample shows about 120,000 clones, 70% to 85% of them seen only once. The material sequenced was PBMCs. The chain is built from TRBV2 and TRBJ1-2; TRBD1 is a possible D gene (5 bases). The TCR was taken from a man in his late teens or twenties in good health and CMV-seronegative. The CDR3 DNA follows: TGTGCCAGCATGGCGGGACGCCCATCGGGCACCTTC. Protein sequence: CASMAGRPSGTF.